This TCR beta chain appears in the sequencing data of a study of control samples from healthy donors and cancer patients. Germline V gene sequence: CDR1 LGHNA, CDR2 YNFKEQ. J lost 3 bases, V lost 4 bases, and 7 bases had no gene match. This CDR3 region has 16 residues. Only in-frame clones appear in the TCRdb table, and some are missing; sequencing was by immunoSEQ multiplex PCR. The profile covers 90,000 to 95,000 clones, with 85% appearing a single time and 19% taken by the ten largest. The receptor was derived from a man under 40 in good health. Sequenced input: blood. The V and J genes are TRBV4-2 and TRBJ2-1; 9 bases agree with TRBD1. The CDR3 loop is CASSPRGDRDYNEQFF. The CDR3 bases are TGTGCCAGCAGCCCACGCGGGGACAGGGACTACAATGAGCAGTTCTTC.